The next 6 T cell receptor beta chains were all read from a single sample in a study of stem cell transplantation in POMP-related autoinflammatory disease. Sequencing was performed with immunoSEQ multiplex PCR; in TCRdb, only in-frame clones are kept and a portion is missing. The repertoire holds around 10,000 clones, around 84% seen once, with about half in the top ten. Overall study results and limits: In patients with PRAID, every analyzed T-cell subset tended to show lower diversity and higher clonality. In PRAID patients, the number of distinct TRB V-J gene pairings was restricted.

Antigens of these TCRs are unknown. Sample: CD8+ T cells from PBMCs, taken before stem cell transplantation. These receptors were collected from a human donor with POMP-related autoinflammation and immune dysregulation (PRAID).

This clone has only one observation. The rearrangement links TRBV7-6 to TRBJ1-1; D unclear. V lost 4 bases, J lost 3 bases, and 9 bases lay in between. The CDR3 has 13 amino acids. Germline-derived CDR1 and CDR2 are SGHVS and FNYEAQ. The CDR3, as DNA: TGTGCCAGCAGCTCAGAAGGCGACACTGAAGCTTTCTTT. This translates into CASSSEGDTEAFF.

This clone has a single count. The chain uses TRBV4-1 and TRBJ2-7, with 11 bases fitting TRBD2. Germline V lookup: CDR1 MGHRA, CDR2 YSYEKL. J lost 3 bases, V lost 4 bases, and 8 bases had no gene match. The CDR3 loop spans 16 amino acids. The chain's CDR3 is CASSPGLGLADYEQYF. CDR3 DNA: TGCGCCAGCAGCCCCGGCTTGGGACTAGCGGACTACGAGCAGTACTTC.

The CDR3 nucleotides read TGTGCCAGCAGCTCATTTGAGACCCAGTACTTC. Its protein product is CASSSFETQYF. This chain uses TRBV7-2 with TRBJ2-5; D call uncertain. The V end was cut by 4 bases, the J end by 5 bases, with 5 bases between. The CDR3 has 11 amino acids. Germline V gene lookup returns CDR1 SGHTA and CDR2 FQGNSA.

CDR3 bases: TGTGCCAGCAGCTTGGCCAGAGACACCTACAATGAGCAGTTCTTC. This sequence encodes CASSLARDTYNEQFF. The chain combines TRBV5-6 with TRBJ2-1; no firm D call. The CDR3 covers 15 residues. The V end lost 0 bases, the J end lost 2 bases, and 9 bases lay between the germline ends. The V gene's germline CDR1 is SGHDT and CDR2 YYEEEE.

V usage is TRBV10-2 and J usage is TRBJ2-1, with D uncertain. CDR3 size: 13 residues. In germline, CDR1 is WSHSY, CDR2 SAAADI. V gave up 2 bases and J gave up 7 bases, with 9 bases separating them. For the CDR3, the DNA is TGCGCCAGCAGTGAGGTTATGTCGAATGAGCAGTTCTTC. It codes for CASSEVMSNEQFF.

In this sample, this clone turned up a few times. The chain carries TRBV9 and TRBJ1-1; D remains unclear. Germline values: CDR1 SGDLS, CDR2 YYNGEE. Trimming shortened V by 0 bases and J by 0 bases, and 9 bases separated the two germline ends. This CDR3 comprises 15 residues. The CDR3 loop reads CASSVEPDMNTEAFF. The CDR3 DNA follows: TGTGCCAGCAGCGTAGAGCCAGATATGAACACTGAAGCTTTCTTT.